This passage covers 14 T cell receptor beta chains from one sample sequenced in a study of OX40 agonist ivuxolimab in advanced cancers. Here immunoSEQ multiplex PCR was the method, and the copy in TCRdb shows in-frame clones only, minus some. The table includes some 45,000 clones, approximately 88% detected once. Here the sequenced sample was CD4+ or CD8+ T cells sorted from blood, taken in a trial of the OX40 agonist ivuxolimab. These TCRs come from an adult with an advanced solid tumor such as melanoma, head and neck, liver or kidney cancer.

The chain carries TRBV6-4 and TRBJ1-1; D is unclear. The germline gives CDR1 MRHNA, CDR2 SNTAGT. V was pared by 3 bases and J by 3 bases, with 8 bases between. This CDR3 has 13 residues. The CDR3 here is CASSDIWDTEAFF. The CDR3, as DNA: TGTGCCAGCAGTGATATTTGGGACACTGAAGCTTTCTTT.

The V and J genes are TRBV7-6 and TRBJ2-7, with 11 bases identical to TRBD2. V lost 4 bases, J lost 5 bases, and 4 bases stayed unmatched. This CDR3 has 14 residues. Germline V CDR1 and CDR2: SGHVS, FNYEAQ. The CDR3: CASSSTSGSNEQYF. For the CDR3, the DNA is TGTGCCAGCAGCTCAACTAGCGGGAGTAACGAGCAGTACTTC.

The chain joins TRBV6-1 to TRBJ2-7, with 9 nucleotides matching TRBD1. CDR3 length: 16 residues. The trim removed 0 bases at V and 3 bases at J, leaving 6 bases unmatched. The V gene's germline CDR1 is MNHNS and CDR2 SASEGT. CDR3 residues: CASSEAGQGKIYEQYF. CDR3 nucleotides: TGTGCCAGCAGTGAAGCGGGACAGGGAAAGATCTACGAGCAGTACTTC.

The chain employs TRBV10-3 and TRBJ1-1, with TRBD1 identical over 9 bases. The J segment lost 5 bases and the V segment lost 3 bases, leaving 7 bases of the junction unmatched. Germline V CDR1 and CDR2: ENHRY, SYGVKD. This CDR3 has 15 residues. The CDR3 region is CAISDPDRGGTEAFF. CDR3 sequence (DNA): TGTGCCATCAGTGACCCGGACAGGGGAGGGACTGAAGCTTTCTTT.

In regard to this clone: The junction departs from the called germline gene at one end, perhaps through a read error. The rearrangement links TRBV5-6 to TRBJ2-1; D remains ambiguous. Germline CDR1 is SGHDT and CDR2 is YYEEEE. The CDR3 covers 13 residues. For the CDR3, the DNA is TGTGCCAGCACCTTTGGGCACAACAATGAGCCGTTCTTC. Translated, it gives CASTFGHNNEPFF.

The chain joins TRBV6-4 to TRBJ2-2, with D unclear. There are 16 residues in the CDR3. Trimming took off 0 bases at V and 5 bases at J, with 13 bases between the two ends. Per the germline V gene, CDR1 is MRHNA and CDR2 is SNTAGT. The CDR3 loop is CASSDSVLRGTGELFF. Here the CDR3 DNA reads TGTGCCAGCAGTGACTCGGTCCTTCGTGGGACCGGGGAGCTGTTTTTT.

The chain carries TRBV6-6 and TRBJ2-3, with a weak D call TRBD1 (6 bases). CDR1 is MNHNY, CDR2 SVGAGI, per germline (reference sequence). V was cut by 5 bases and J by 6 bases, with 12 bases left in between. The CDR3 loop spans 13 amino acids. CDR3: CASSDLQGDTQYF. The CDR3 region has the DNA TGTGCCAGCAGTGACTTACAGGGTGATACGCAGTATTTT.

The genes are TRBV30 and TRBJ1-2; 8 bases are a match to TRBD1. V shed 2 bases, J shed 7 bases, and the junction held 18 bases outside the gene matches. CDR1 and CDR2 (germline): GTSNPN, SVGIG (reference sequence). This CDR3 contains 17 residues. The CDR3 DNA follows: TGTGCCTGGAGTACCTATTTCCCCGGCAGGGGGCAGGTTGGCTACACCTTC. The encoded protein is CAWSTYFPGRGQVGYTF.

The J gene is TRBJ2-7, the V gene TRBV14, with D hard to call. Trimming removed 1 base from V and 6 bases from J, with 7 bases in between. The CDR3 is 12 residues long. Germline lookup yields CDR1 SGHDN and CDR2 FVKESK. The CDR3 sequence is CASSQVAPEQYF. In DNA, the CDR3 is TGTGCCAGCAGCCAAGTCGCCCCCGAGCAGTACTTC.

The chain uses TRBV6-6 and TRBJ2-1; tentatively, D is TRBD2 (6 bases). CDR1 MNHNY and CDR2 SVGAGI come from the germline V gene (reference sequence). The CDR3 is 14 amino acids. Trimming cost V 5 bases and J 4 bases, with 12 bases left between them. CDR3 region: CASSPIGGYNEQFF. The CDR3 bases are TGTGCCAGCAGTCCGATCGGAGGGTACAATGAGCAGTTCTTC.

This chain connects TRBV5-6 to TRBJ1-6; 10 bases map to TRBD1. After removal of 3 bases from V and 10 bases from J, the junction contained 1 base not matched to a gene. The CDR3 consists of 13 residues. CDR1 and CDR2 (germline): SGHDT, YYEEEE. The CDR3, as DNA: TGTGCCAGCAGCTGGGACAGGGGCTCACCCCTCCACTTT. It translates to CASSWDRGSPLHF.

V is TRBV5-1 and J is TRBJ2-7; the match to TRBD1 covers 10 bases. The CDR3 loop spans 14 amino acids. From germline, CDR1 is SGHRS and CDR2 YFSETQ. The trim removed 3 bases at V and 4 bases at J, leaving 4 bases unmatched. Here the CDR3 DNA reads TGCGCCAGCAGCTCGGGGACAGGGGTGTACGAGCAGTACTTC. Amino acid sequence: CASSSGTGVYEQYF.

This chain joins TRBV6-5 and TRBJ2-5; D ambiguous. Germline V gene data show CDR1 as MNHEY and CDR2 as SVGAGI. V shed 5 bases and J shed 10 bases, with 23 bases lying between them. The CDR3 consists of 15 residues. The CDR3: CASSPPRRPAIVQYF. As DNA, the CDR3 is TGTGCCAGCAGTCCCCCCCGGCGCCCGGCTATCGTCCAGTACTTC.

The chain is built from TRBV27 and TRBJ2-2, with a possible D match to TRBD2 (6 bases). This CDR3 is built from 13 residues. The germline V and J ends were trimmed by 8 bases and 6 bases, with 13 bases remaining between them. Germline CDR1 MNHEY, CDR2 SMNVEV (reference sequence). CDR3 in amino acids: CASGRGLAGELFF. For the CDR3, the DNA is TGTGCCAGCGGTCGGGGGTTAGCCGGGGAGCTGTTTTTT.